This T cell receptor (beta chain) came from a study of T-cell memory formation after mild COVID-19 (dated by TCRdb to 2020 to 2023). As for the study more broadly: Most TCR sequence clusters were specific to one of the two donors. T-cell clones expanding and contracting after mild COVID-19 in a couple of donors were tracked by longitudinal TCRalpha and TCRbeta repertoire sequencing. Two young, previously healthy adult volunteers, one female and one male, were included in the cohort. The investigation overall reported the following: The second-wave clones that peaked on day 37 were not confirmed to be SARS-CoV-2 specific. The detection of some responding clones in pre-infection memory suggests that pre-existing cross-reactive memory T cells joined the SARS-CoV-2 response. Only a couple of mild cases were covered in the study, and larger cohorts including severe cases with pre-infection samples were considered necessary. Contracting CD4+ clones appeared mostly in the CM and EM memory subsets, whereas CD8+ clones were enriched in EMRA. Balanced CD4/CD8 phenotypes were observed for clones contracting from day 15 to 85, whereas a bias towards CD4+ was observed for a second wave of clones expanding from day 15 to 37.

Per the germline V gene, SGHAT is the CDR1 and FQNNGV is the CDR2. V lost 4 bases and J lost 5 bases, and the count of bases not matched to a germline gene is 12. The CDR3 runs 16 residues from the cysteine to the phenylalanine. Only the CDR3 region is kept as DNA, spanning 48 bases read in frame from base 1. This clonotype was seen a handful of times. The antigen this receptor binds is unknown. No base quality values were provided; no much bigger clone lies one nucleotide off. Sequencer: Illumina NovaSeq 6000. Using 5'RACE with constant-segment primers, TCRalpha and TCRbeta cDNA libraries were constructed, with sample barcodes and unique molecular identifiers added in the process. RNA was extracted from every sample with Trizol reagent. Libraries were amplified in two PCR steps, with a second sample barcode and Illumina TruSeq adapters added in the second step. Libraries were sequenced on an Illumina NovaSeq with 2 x 150 bp paired-end reads. From the authors' description of their analysis: Demultiplexing of reads and collapsing into UMI-guided consensus sequences were performed with migec v1.2.7. Using mixcr v2.1.11, UMI consensuses were aligned to TRA and TRB V and J templates and then assembled into clonotypes. Clonotypes were classified as expanded or contracted when called significant by both edgeR and NoisET, with noise models trained on biological replicates. For edgeR calls, a false discovery rate-adjusted p below 0.01 and a log2 fold-change threshold of 1 were applied. As an exploratory analysis of dynamics, PCA with hierarchical clustering was applied to max-normalized trajectories of the 1000 most abundant clonotypes. The CD4 or CD8 phenotype of responding clones was assigned using the separately sequenced CD4+ and CD8+ repertoires. TCRdb reworked the public reads: Q25 trimming with fastp, MiXCR clone assembly, productive beta chains retained. Identical CDR3 proteins give one entry, which carries the most common genes and DNA. These V and J calls rely on TCRdb rather than the paper's analysis. The sample includes approximately 300,000 distinct CDR3 sequences, with around 19% observed a single time. Jointly, the top ten make up under 25% of the sample.

Ficoll-Paque density gradient centrifugation was the method used to isolate PBMCs. Sequencing used PBMCs or a T cell subset sorted from them (not recorded which). The sequence derives from a man younger than 30 who had mild COVID-19 (a few samples of this study predate the infection). The sample titles of this study are shuffled in the database, so cell type and time point are left out; the donor was told from shared clones. The V gene is TRBV11-2 and the J gene is TRBJ2-5; 8 central nucleotides agree with TRBD2. The CDR3 region: CASSYTQSGGGETQYF. The base sequence is TGTGCCAGCAGCTACACCCAAAGCGGGGGCGGGGAGACCCAGTACTTC.